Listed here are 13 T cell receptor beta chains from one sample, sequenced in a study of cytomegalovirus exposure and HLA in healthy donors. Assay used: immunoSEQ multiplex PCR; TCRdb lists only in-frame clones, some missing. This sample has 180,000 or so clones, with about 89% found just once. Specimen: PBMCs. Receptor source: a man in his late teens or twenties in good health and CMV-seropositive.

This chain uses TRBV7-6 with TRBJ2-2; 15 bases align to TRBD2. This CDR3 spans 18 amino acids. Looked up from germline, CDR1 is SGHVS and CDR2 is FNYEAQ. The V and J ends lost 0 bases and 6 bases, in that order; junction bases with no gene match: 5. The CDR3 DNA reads TGTGCCAGCAGCTTAGCCGGACTAGCGGGAGGGCACGCCGGGGAGCTGTTTTTT. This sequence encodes CASSLAGLAGGHAGELFF.

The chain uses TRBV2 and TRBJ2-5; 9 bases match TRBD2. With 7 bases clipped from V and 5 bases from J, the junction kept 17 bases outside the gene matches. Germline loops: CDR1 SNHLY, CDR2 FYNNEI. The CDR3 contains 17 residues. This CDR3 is CASTRLRASGAEETQYF. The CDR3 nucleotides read TGTGCCAGCACCCGGTTACGGGCTAGCGGGGCGGAGGAGACCCAGTACTTC. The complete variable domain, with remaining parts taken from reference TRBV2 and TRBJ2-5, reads EPEVTQTPSHQVTQMGQEVILRCVPISNHLYFYWYRQILGQKVEFLVSFYNNEISEKSEIFDDQFSVERPDGSNFTLKIRSTKLEDSAMYFCASTRLRASGAEETQYFGPGTRLLVL.

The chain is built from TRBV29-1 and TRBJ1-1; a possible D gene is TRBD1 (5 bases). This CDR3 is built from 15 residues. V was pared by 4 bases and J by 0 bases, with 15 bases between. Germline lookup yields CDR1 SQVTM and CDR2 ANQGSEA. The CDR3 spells CSVAGGWGMNTEAFF. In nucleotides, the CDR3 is TGCAGCGTTGCCGGGGGTTGGGGCATGAACACTGAAGCTTTCTTT.

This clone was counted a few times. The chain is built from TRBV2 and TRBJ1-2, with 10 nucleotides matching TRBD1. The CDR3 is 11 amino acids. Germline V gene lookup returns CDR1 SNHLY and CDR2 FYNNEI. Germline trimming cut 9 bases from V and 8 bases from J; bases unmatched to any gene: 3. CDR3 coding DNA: TGTGCCAGTGGACAGGGGGTCGGCTACACCTTC. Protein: CASGQGVGYTF.

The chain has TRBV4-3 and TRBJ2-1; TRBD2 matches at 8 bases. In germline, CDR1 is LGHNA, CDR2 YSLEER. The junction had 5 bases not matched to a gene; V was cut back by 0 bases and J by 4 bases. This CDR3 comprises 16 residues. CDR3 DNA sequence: TGCGCCAGCAGCCAAGATCAGCGGGGGAATTACAATGAGCAGTTCTTC. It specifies CASSQDQRGNYNEQFF.

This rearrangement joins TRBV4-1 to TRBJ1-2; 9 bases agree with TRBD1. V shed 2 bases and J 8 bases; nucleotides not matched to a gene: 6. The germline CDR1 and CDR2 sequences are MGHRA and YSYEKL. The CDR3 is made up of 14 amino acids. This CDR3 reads CASSQTQGARGYTF. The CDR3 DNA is TGCGCCAGCAGCCAAACACAGGGGGCGCGGGGCTACACCTTC.

CDR3 protein: CASSRDSYYEQYF. The CDR3, as DNA: TGTGCCAGCAGTAGGGACAGCTATTACGAGCAGTACTTC. The chain links TRBV7-2 to TRBJ2-7; 7 bases align to TRBD1. V shed 6 bases and J 4 bases; nucleotides not matched to a gene: 6. The CDR3 totals 13 residues. Per germline, CDR1 SGHTA and CDR2 FQGNSA.

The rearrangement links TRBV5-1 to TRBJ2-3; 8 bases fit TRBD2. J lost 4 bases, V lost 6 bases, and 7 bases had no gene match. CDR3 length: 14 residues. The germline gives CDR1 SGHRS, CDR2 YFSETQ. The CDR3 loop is CASTDGGVADTQYF. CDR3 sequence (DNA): TGCGCCAGCACCGACGGGGGGGTTGCAGATACGCAGTATTTT.

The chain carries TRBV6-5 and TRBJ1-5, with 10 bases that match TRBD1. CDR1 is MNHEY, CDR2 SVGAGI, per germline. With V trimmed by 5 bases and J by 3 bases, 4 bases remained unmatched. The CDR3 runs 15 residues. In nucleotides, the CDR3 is TGTGCCAGCAGTCCGGGACAGGGGTTCAATCAGCCCCAGCATTTT. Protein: CASSPGQGFNQPQHF.

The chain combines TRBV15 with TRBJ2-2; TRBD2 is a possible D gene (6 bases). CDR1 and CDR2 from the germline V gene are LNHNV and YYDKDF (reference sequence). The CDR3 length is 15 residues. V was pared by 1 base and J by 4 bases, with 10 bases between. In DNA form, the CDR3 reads TGTGCCACCAGCAGAGTGTCGGGAGTCACCGGGGAGCTGTTTTTT. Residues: CATSRVSGVTGELFF.

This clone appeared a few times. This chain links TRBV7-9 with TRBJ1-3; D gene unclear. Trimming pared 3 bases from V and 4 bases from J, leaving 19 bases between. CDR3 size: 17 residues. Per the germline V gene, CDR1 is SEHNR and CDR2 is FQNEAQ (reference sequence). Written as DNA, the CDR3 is TGTGCCAGCAGCTTGGGCCAAGCGGACCATCTCGGAAACACCATATATTTT. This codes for CASSLGQADHLGNTIYF. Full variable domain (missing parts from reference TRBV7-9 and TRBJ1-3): DTGVSQNPRHKITKRGQNVTFRCDPISEHNRLYWYRQTLGQGPEFLTYFQNEAQLEKSRLLSDRFSAERPKGSFSTLEIQRTEQGDSAMYLCASSLGQADHLGNTIYFGEGSWLTVV.

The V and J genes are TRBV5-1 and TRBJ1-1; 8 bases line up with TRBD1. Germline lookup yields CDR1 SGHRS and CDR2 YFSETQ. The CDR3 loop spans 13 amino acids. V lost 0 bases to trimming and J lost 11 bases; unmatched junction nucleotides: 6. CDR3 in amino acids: CASSLGSGGWAFF. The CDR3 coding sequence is TGCGCCAGCAGCTTGGGGTCAGGGGGCTGGGCTTTCTTT.

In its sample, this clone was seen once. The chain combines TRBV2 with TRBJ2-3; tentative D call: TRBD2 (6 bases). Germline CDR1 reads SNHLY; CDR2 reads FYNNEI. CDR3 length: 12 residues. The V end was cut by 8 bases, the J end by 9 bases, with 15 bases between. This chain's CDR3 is CASQWSGVTQYF. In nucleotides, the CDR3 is TGTGCCAGCCAATGGTCGGGGGTCACGCAGTATTTT.